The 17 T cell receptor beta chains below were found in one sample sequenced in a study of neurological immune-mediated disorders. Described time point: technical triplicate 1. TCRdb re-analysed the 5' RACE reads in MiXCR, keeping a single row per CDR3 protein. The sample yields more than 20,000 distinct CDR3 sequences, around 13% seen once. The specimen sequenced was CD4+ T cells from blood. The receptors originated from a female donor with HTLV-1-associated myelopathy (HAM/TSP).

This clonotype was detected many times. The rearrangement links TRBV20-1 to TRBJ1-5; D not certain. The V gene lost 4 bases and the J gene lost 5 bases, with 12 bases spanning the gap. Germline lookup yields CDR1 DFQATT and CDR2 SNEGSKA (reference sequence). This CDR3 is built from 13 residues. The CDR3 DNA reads TGCAGTGCTACCATGGACGGGTATCAGCCCCAGCATTTT. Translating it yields CSATMDGYQPQHF.

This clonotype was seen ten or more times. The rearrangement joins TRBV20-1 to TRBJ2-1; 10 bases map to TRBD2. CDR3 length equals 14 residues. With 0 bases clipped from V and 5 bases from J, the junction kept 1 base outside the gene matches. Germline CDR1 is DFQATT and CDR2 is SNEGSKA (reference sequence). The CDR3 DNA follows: TGCAGTGCTAGAGATGGGACTAGCGACAATGAGCAGTTCTTC. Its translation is CSARDGTSDNEQFF.

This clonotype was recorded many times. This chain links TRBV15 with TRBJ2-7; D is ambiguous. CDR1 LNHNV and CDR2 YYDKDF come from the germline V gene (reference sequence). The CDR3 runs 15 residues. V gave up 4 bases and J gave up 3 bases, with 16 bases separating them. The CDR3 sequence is CATSTAPRSGYEQYF. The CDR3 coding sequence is TGTGCCACCAGCACTGCCCCCAGGTCCGGCTACGAGCAGTACTTC.

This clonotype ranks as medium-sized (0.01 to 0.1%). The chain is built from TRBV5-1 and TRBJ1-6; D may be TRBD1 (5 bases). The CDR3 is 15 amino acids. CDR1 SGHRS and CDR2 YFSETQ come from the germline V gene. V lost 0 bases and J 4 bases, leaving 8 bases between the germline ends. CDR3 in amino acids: CASSLAGRYNSPLHF. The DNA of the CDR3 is TGCGCCAGCAGCTTGGCGGGGCGGTATAATTCACCCCTCCACTTT.

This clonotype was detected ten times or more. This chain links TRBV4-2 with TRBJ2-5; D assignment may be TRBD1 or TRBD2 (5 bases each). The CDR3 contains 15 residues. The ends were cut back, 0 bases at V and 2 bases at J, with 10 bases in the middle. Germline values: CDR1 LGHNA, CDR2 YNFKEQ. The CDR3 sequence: CASSQESGQQETQYF. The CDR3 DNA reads TGTGCCAGCAGCCAAGAGTCGGGGCAGCAAGAGACCCAGTACTTC.

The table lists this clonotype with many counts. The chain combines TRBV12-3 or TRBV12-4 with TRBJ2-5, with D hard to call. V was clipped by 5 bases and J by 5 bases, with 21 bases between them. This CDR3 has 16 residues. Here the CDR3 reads CASSPPTRKTRETQYF. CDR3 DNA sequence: TGTGCCAGCAGTCCCCCTACGAGGAAAACCCGGGAGACCCAGTACTTC.

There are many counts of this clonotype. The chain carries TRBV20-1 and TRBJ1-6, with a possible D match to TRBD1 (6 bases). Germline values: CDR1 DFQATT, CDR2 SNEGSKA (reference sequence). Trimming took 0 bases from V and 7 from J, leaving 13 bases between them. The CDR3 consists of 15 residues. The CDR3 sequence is CSARDSGHSNSPLHF. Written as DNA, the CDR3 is TGCAGTGCTAGAGATTCGGGACACTCAAATTCACCCCTCCACTTT.

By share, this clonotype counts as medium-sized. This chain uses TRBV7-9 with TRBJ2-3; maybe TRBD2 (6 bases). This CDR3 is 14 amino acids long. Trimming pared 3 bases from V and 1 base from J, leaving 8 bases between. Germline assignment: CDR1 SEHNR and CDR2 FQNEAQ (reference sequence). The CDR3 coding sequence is TGTGCCAGCAGCTTTTTAGCGGGCACAGATACGCAGTATTTT. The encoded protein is CASSFLAGTDTQYF.

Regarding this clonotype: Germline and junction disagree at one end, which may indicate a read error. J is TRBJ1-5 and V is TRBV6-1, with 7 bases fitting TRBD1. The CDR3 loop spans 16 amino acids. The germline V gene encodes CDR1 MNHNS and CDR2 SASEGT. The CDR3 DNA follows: TGTGCCAGCAGTGCCATTGCGACAGGGAGCAATCAGTCCCAGCATTTT. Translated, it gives CASSAIATGSNQSQHF.

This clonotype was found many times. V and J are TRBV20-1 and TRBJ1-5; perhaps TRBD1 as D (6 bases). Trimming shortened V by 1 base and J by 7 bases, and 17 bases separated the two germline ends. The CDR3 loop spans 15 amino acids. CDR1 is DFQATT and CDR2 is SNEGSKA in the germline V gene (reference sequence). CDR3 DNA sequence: TGCAGTGCTAGAGTCCCTGGGGGGCGGGGACAGCCCCAGCATTTT. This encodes CSARVPGGRGQPQHF.

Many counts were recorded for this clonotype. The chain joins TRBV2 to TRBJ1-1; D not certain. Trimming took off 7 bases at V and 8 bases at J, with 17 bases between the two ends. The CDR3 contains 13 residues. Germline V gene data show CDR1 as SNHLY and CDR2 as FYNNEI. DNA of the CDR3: TGTGCCAGCACCGAAGGTAGGGCAGTGGAAGCTTTCTTT. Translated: CASTEGRAVEAFF.

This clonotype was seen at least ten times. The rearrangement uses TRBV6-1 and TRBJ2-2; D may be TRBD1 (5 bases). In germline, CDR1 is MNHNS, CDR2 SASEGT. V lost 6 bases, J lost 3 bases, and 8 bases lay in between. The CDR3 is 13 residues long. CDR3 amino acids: CASRDTHTGELFF. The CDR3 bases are TGTGCCAGCAGGGACACCCACACCGGGGAGCTGTTTTTT.

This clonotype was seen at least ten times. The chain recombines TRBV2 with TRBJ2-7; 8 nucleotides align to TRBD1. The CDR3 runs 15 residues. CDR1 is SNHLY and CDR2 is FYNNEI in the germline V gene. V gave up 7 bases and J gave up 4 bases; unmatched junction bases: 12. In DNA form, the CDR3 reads TGTGCCAGCATTGCAGGGGACAGGACGCGATACGAGCAGTACTTC. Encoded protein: CASIAGDRTRYEQYF.

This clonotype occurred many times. CDR3 amino acids: CASSRRGNSNQPQHF. For the CDR3, the DNA is TGTGCCAGCAGCCGGCGGGGTAATAGCAATCAGCCCCAGCATTTT. The J gene is TRBJ1-5, the V gene TRBV2; D gene ambiguous. The germline gives CDR1 SNHLY, CDR2 FYNNEI. This CDR3 region has 15 residues. Trimming removed 6 bases at V and 0 bases at J, with 12 bases between.

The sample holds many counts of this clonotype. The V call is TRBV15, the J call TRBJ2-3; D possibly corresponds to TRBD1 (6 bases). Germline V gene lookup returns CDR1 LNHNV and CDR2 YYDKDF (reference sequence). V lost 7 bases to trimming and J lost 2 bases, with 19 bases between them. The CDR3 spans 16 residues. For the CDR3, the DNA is TGTGCCACCAAACACCACGAGACAGGAAACACAGATACGCAGTATTTT. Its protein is CATKHHETGNTDTQYF.

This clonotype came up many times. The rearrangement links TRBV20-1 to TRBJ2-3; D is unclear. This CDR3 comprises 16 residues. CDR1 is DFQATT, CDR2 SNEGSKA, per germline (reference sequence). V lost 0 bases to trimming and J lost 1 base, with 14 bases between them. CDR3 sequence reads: CSARENLHSRTDTQYF. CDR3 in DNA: TGCAGTGCTAGAGAAAATCTACACAGCCGCACAGATACGCAGTATTTT.

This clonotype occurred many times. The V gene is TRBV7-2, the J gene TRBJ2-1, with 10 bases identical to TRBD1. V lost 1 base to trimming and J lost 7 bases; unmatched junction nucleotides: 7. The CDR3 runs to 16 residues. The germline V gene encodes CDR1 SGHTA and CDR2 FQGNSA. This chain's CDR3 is CASSLDRRDRGNEQFF. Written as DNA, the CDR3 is TGTGCCAGCAGCTTAGACCGCCGGGACAGGGGAAATGAGCAGTTCTTC.